A single sample gave rise to the 20 T cell receptor beta chains below, sequenced in a study of blood T cell repertoires in COVID-19. Repertoires were generated with immunoSEQ multiplex PCR, while TCRdb's copy carries only in-frame clones and drops some. The table has about 110,000 clones, around three quarters seen once. The specimen was peripheral blood. All receptors derive from a human donor in a cohort sampled during active or convalescent COVID-19.

The rearrangement links TRBV2 to TRBJ1-1, with 9 bases that match TRBD1. J lost 11 bases, V lost 8 bases, and 21 bases had no gene match. The CDR3 spans 16 residues. CDR1 is SNHLY and CDR2 is FYNNEI in the germline V gene. The CDR3, as DNA: TGTGCCAGCTCAGATTATCCCGGGACAGGGCTTCCTAAGGCTTTCTTT. This encodes CASSDYPGTGLPKAFF.

V usage is TRBV7-2 and J usage is TRBJ2-7; D is unresolved. CDR1 and CDR2 (germline): SGHTA, FQGNSA. CDR3 length: 16 amino acids. The V end was cut by 1 base, the J end by 4 bases, with 17 bases between. In nucleotides, the CDR3 is TGTGCCAGCAGCTTAGAAGGCTCGAGAAACAGATACGAGCAGTACTTC. Amino acid sequence: CASSLEGSRNRYEQYF.

The chain employs TRBV5-6 and TRBJ2-7, with TRBD1 as a possible D gene (6 bases). Germline V gene sequence: CDR1 SGHDT, CDR2 YYEEEE. Deletions cut 5 bases from V and 2 bases from J, with 17 bases between. This CDR3 is 15 amino acids long. The CDR3 loop is CASSRTGILPYEQYF. The CDR3, as DNA: TGTGCCAGCAGTCGTACAGGGATATTACCCTACGAGCAGTACTTC.

V gene TRBV7-2 combines with J gene TRBJ2-1; 11 bases map to TRBD2. The CDR3 has 15 residues. V lost 4 bases to trimming and J lost 7 bases; unmatched junction nucleotides: 6. Germline-derived CDR1 and CDR2 are SGHTA and FQGNSA. In DNA, the CDR3 is TGTGCCAGCAGCTCAATAGCGGGAGGGGGGAATGAGCAGTTCTTC. Translation: CASSSIAGGGNEQFF.

The chain links TRBV5-1 to TRBJ1-2; D remains ambiguous. The CDR3 extends over 11 amino acids. V was trimmed by 0 bases and J by 9 bases, leaving 6 bases between them. The germline CDR1 and CDR2 sequences are SGHRS and YFSETQ. CDR3 protein: CASSLGASYTF. The CDR3 nucleotides are TGCGCCAGCAGCTTGGGGGCCAGCTACACCTTC.

In this sample, this clone turned up a few times. J is TRBJ2-7 and V is TRBV6-6, with 9 bases that match TRBD1. Germline V lookup: CDR1 MNHNY, CDR2 SVGAGI (reference sequence). CDR3 length: 14 amino acids. After removal of 5 bases from V and 5 bases from J, the junction contained 7 bases not matched to a gene. The CDR3 loop reads CASSRTGETDEQYF. CDR3 in DNA: TGTGCCAGCAGTCGGACAGGGGAAACTGACGAGCAGTACTTC.

This chain connects TRBV11-2 to TRBJ2-5; 9 bases fit TRBD2. The germline CDR1 and CDR2 sequences are SGHAT and FQNNGV. The length of the CDR3 is 15 residues. V was pared by 7 bases and J by 5 bases, with 11 bases of the junction left unmatched. CDR3 sequence (DNA): TGTGCCAGCACCCCCGCGGGGGGGAGGGGGGAGACCCAGTACTTC. Amino acid sequence: CASTPAGGRGETQYF.

V gene TRBV3-1 (or the pseudogene TRBV3-2) combines with J gene TRBJ2-5, with TRBD2 matching 8 bases. The germline gives CDR1 LGHDT, CDR2 YNNKEL (reference sequence). The CDR3 is 16 residues long. Trimming removed 1 base from V and 1 base from J; junction bases left unmatched: 5. In DNA form, the CDR3 reads TGTGCCAGCAGCCAAGGTGGCGGGGGGACCCAAGAGACCCAGTACTTC. Amino acids: CASSQGGGGTQETQYF.

This clone was observed once. DNA for the CDR3: TGTGCCAGCTCTCCCTTTATCGACACCTCTGGGGCCAACGTCCTGACTTTC. This gives the protein CASSPFIDTSGANVLTF. This chain connects TRBV18 to TRBJ2-6; D not certain. Germline V gene data show CDR1 as KGHSH and CDR2 as LQKENI. The CDR3 has 17 amino acids. Trimming took off 6 bases at V and 0 bases at J, with 15 bases between the two ends.

The genes are TRBV3-1 (or the pseudogene TRBV3-2) and TRBJ1-5; maybe TRBD1 (6 bases). V was clipped by 0 bases and J by 4 bases, with 10 bases between them. The CDR3 spans 15 residues. Germline lookup yields CDR1 LGHDT and CDR2 YNNKEL (reference sequence). CDR3 DNA sequence: TGTGCCAGCAGCCAAGATAACAGGGTGAATCAGCCCCAGCATTTT. It translates to CASSQDNRVNQPQHF.

This clone was seen a single time. J is TRBJ2-5 and V is TRBV24-1, with 8 bases lining up with TRBD2. The germline V gene has CDR1 KGHDR and CDR2 SFDVKD. CDR3 size: 15 residues. V lost 4 bases, J lost 9 bases, and 12 bases stayed unmatched. CDR3 loop: CATSDGGLVRWAQYF. In nucleotides, the CDR3 is TGTGCCACCAGTGACGGGGGACTAGTAAGATGGGCCCAGTACTTC.

The chain carries TRBV4-3 and TRBJ1-3; the D is unclear. Trimming cost V 0 bases and J 3 bases, with 24 bases left between them. Germline CDR1 reads LGHNA; CDR2 reads YSLEER. The CDR3 loop spans 20 amino acids. The CDR3 DNA reads TGCGCCAGCAGCCAAGATCTTGGCGGCGGAATCTTTAACCTTGGAAACACCATATATTTT. This encodes CASSQDLGGGIFNLGNTIYF.

This clone was seen a few times. CDR3 sequence (DNA): TGTGCCAGCAGGGTTCGCGGAGGCTACACCTTC. Translation: CASRVRGGYTF. The chain is built from TRBV2 and TRBJ1-2; unclear D gene. Germline V lookup: CDR1 SNHLY, CDR2 FYNNEI. The length of the CDR3 is 11 residues. V was shortened by 6 bases and J by 8 bases, with 10 bases between the two germline ends.

The chain links TRBV28 to TRBJ1-2, with 12 bases fitting TRBD1. Trimming at V came to 1 base and at J to 7 bases, leaving 4 bases not matched to a gene. CDR3 length: 15 amino acids. In germline, CDR1 is MDHEN, CDR2 SYDVKM. The CDR3 DNA sequence: TGTGCCAGCAGTTTATCGGGACAGGGGGCTTCTGGCTACACCTTC. Its translation is CASSLSGQGASGYTF.

The chain recombines TRBV29-1 with TRBJ1-2, with D perhaps matching TRBD1 (5 bases). The CDR3 is 14 residues long. Germline lookup yields CDR1 SQVTM and CDR2 ANQGSEA. The V and J ends lost 6 bases and 4 bases respectively, with 18 bases between them. CDR3 sequence: CSVYARRGSYGYTF. DNA for the CDR3: TGCAGCGTATACGCGCGGAGGGGCAGCTATGGCTACACCTTC. Supplemented by reference TRBV29-1 and TRBJ1-2, the full variable domain reads SAVISQKPSRDICQRGTSLTIQCQVDSQVTMMFWYRQQPGQSLTLIATANQGSEATYESGFVIDKFPISRPNLTFSTLTVSNMSPEDSSIYLCSVYARRGSYGYTFGSGTRLTVV.

The DNA of the CDR3 is TGTGCCAGCAGCTTGGACGGGGACACTGAAGCTTTCTTT. Translated, it gives CASSLDGDTEAFF. The genes are TRBV5-4 and TRBJ1-1; D is ambiguous. This CDR3 comprises 13 residues. V was pared by 0 bases and J by 3 bases, with 6 bases between. The germline V gene encodes CDR1 SGHNT and CDR2 YYREEE (reference sequence). Full variable domain (rest looked up from reference TRBV5-4 and TRBJ1-1): ETGVTQSPTHLIKTRGQQVTLRCSSQSGHNTVSWYQQALGQGPQFIFQYYREEENGRGNFPPRFSGLQFPNYSSELNVNALELDDSALYLCASSLDGDTEAFFGQGTRLTVV.

CDR3 residues: CSVGTSGDLYEQYF. CDR3 nucleotide sequence: TGCAGCGTTGGGACTAGCGGGGACCTCTACGAGCAGTACTTC. The V call is TRBV29-1, the J call TRBJ2-7; 12 nucleotides match TRBD2. Unmatched junction bases numbered 4, after V lost 4 bases and J lost 3 bases. CDR1 is SQVTM, CDR2 ANQGSEA, per germline. The CDR3 is 14 residues long.

This chain links TRBV19 with TRBJ2-2; tentatively, D is TRBD1 (5 bases). Per germline, CDR1 LNHDA and CDR2 SQIVND (reference sequence). The CDR3 totals 16 residues. Trimming stripped 7 bases from V and 4 bases from J, with 19 bases between. The CDR3 is CASTARKDTPTGELFF. In DNA, the CDR3 is TGTGCCAGTACCGCTCGAAAGGACACCCCCACCGGGGAGCTGTTTTTT.

This clone was counted a few times. The chain couples TRBV10-3 to TRBJ2-3, with 7 bases fitting TRBD2. Germline V gene sequence: CDR1 ENHRY, CDR2 SYGVKD. The J segment lost 1 base and the V segment lost 6 bases, leaving 7 bases of the junction unmatched. There are 15 residues in the CDR3. The DNA for the CDR3 is TGTGCCATCAGCCGGGGACTAACCCGCACAGATACGCAGTATTTT. As protein: CAISRGLTRTDTQYF.

The V gene is TRBV9, the J gene TRBJ1-2; weak D call: TRBD1 (6 bases). V shed 3 bases and J shed 4 bases, with 13 bases lying between them. The CDR3 spans 14 residues. Germline V lookup: CDR1 SGDLS, CDR2 YYNGEE. CDR3 protein: CASSERVGGYGYTF. As DNA, the CDR3 is TGTGCCAGCAGCGAGAGGGTAGGGGGCTATGGCTACACCTTC.